The rows below give T cell receptor beta chains drawn from one sample of a study of blood T cell repertoires in COVID-19. Profiled with immunoSEQ multiplex PCR; TCRdb holds only in-frame clones, not every one. This table has about 350,000 clones, 80% to 90% appearing once. Sequenced: peripheral blood. All receptors come from a woman aged 55-70 years with COVID-19, enrolled during active disease. Both conserved end residues are part of each CDR3. The D gene is left open where the match is weak.

>TRBJ2-2|TRBV12-5|.
CASGLRGGGTGELFF
>TRBJ1-2|TRBV5-1|TRBD1
CASSLATGSGNYGYTF
>TRBJ1-1|TRBV4-3|.
CASSQDGAGTNTEAFF
>TRBJ1-1|TRBV13|.
CASSPEGGGLNTEAFF
>TRBJ2-5|TRBV3-1/TRBV3-2|.
CASSLSLLRQETQYF
>TRBJ2-5|TRBV7-8|.
CASSSLGTGGETQYF
>TRBJ2-3|TRBV6-1|.
CASSEKNWDSTSTDTQYF
>TRBJ2-1|TRBV19|TRBD1
CATGQGTYNEQFF
>TRBJ1-2|TRBV11-2|.
CASSLGLARDNYGYTF
>TRBJ2-1|TRBV5-1|TRBD1
CASSLAGTAFNEQFF
>TRBJ2-2|TRBV7-9|.
CASSAYRGAHTGELFF
>TRBJ2-1|TRBV4-3|TRBD1
CASSLGTGVSYNEQFF
>TRBJ2-1|TRBV5-6|.
CASSLEGRYAYGNEQFF
>TRBJ2-1|TRBV9|TRBD2
CASSPPSRGGLNEQFF
>TRBJ2-1|TRBV11-2|.
CASSRRGLLYNEQFF
>TRBJ1-1|TRBV5-1|.
CASSLDLNTEAFF
>TRBJ1-1|TRBV6-1|TRBD1
CASSEARGRGAFF
>TRBJ1-5|TRBV6-4|TRBD1
CASSFLEGQRNQPQHF
>TRBJ1-2|TRBV9|TRBD1
CASSGTGVGAYGYTF
>TRBJ1-4|TRBV5-1|TRBD1
CASSLAGTGREKLFF
>TRBJ2-2|TRBV9|.
CASSADTYTGELFF
>TRBJ1-1|TRBV27|.
CASSALGDGSGIGEAFF
>TRBJ2-3|TRBV12-5|.
CASGLNPANTQYF
>TRBJ2-7|TRBV7-2|TRBD1
CASSTQSPGTGSEQYF
>TRBJ2-5|TRBV12-5|.
CAKSRDKSYQETQYF
>TRBJ2-4|TRBV5-4|TRBD1
CASSFGQGPSAKNIQYF
>TRBJ2-1|TRBV19|TRBD2
CASSIRLGEGYNEQFF
>TRBJ2-1|TRBV5-8|.
CASSPGQPETDEQFF
>TRBJ2-3|TRBV11-1|.
CASSLEAGALTDTQYF
>TRBJ2-1|TRBV11-3|.
CASSLDGDYNEQFF
>TRBJ1-6|TRBV11-3|TRBD1
CASRTDRVASPLHF
>TRBJ2-5|TRBV6-5|TRBD1
CASRGTDQETQYF
>TRBJ2-5|TRBV4-1|TRBD2
CASSQDLGTSGGQTQYF
>TRBJ2-7|TRBV4-1|TRBD1
CASSPIQDRVDEQYF
>TRBJ1-3|TRBV30|TRBD1
CAWRPAGTGGNTIYF
>TRBJ1-1|TRBV29-1|.
CSVEDSLALSGEAFF
>TRBJ1-1|TRBV9|TRBD1
CASSLGTGGEAFF
>TRBJ2-3|TRBV4-2|.
CASSQVPTGRGDTQYF
>TRBJ1-1|TRBV19|.
CASKRGNTEAFF
>TRBJ1-1|TRBV6-5|TRBD1
CASRVGQGANTEAFF
>TRBJ2-7|TRBV4-3|TRBD1
CASSHNPAGQGIYEQYF
>TRBJ1-2|TRBV4-3|.
CASSALRASNYGYTF
>TRBJ1-1|TRBV5-4|TRBD1
CASTLLGQGGTEAFF
>TRBJ1-5|TRBV29-1|.
CSVEDLNNAQHF
>TRBJ1-1|TRBV5-8|.
CASSLALESTEAFF
>TRBJ2-5|TRBV6-5|TRBD1
CASRYRGIASETQYF
>TRBJ2-3|TRBV9|TRBD2
CASSLTGSGVTDTQYF
>TRBJ1-6|TRBV7-9|.
CASSAGTLGTLHF
>TRBJ1-1|TRBV6-5|.
CASSYLLNTEAFF
>TRBJ2-6|TRBV19|TRBD1
CARGQGALYSGANVLTF
>TRBJ2-1|TRBV6-5|TRBD2
CASRRAGVTEQFF
>TRBJ2-3|TRBV9|TRBD2
CASKPPVGGGGGTDTQYF
>TRBJ2-3|TRBV4-3|.
CASSQAGYYTDTQYF
>TRBJ2-7|TRBV7-7|TRBD1
CASSQGTASFYEQYF
>TRBJ1-2|TRBV19|.
CASGSGKPPSYGYTF
>TRBJ1-6|TRBV5-5|.
CASSLLGRGNNSPLHF
>TRBJ2-7|TRBV19|.
CASSISPGYEQYF
>TRBJ2-7|TRBV10-3|TRBD1
CAISNRDSTYEQYF
>TRBJ2-6|TRBV5-8|.
CASSRGLMGSILGANVLTF
>TRBJ1-5|TRBV6-5|.
CASSYLDSRRNQPQHF